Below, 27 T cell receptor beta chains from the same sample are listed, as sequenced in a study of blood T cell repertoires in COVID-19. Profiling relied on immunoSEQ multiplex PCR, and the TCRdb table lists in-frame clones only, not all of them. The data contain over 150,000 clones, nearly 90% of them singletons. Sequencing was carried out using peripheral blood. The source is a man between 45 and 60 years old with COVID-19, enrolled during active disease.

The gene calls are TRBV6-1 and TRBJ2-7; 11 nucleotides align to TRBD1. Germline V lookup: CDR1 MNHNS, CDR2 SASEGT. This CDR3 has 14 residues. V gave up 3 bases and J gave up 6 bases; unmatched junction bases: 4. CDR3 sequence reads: CASSDGTGGREQYF. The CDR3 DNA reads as TGTGCCAGCAGTGACGGGACAGGGGGGCGCGAGCAGTACTTC.

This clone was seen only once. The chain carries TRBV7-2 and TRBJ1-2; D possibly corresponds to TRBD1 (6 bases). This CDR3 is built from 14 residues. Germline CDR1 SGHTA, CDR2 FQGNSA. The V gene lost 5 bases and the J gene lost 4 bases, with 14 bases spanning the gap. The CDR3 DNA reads TGTGCCAGCAGCCCCAGGACAGTTGGCTATGGCTACACCTTC. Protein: CASSPRTVGYGYTF.

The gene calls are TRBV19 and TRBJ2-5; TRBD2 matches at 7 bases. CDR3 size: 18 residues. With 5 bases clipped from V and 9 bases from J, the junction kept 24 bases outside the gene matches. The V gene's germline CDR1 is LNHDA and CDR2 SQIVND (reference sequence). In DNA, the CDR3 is TGTGCCAGTAGTCCCCGAGCGGGCCCGGGGCGGGAGACCTTGGCCCAGTACTTC. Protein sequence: CASSPRAGPGRETLAQYF.

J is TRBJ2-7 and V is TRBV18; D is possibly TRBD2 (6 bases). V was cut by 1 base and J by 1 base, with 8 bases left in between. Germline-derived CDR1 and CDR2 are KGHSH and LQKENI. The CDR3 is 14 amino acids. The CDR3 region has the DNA TGTGCCAGCTCACCACGGGGGGATTCCTACGAGCAGTACTTC. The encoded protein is CASSPRGDSYEQYF.

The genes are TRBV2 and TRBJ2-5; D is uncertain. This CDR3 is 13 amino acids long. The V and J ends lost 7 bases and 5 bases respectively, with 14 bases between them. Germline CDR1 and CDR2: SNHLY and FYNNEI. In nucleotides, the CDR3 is TGTGCCAGCAATAGTCGGTTACGGGAGACCCAGTACTTC. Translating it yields CASNSRLRETQYF.

CDR3 amino acids: CASSLSGLAGEAKNIQYF. CDR3 sequence (DNA): TGTGCCAGCAGCCTCTCGGGACTAGCGGGAGAGGCCAAAAACATTCAGTACTTC. The chain has TRBV5-5 and TRBJ2-4; 14 bases align to TRBD2. Germline trimming cut 4 bases from V and 1 base from J; bases unmatched to any gene: 7. The CDR3 extends over 18 amino acids. Germline CDR1 SGHKS, CDR2 YYEKEE (reference sequence). Together with reference TRBV5-5 and TRBJ2-4, the CDR3 gives the full variable domain: DAGVTQSPTHLIKTRGQQVTLRCSPISGHKSVSWYQQVLGQGPQFIFQYYEKEERGRGNFPDRFSARQFPNYSSELNVNALLLGDSALYLCASSLSGLAGEAKNIQYFGAGTRLSVL.

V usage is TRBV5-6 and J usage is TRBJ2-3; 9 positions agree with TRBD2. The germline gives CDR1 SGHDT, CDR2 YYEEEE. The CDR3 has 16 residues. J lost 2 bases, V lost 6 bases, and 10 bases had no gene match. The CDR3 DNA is TGTGCCAGCACCCCCCGGGCTAGCGGGATCACAGATACGCAGTATTTT. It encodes CASTPRASGITDTQYF.

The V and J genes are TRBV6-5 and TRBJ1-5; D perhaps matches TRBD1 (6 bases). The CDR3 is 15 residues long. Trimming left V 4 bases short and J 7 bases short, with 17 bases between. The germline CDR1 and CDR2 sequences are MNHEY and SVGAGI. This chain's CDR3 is CASSSLQGQRQPQHF. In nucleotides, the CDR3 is TGTGCCAGCAGTTCATTGCAGGGGCAACGGCAGCCCCAGCATTTT.

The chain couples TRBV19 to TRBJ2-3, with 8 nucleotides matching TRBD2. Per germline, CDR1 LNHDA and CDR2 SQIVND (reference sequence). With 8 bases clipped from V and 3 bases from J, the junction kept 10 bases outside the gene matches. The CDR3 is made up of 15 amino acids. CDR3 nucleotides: TGTGCCAGTTCATCGGGCGGGAGGTGGACAGATACGCAGTATTTT. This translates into CASSSGGRWTDTQYF.

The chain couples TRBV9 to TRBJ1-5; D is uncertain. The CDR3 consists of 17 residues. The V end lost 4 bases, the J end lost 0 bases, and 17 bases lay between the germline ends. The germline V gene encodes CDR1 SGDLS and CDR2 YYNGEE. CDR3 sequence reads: CASSKGGVLNSNQPQHF. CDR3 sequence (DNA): TGTGCCAGCAGCAAAGGCGGCGTCCTCAATAGCAATCAGCCCCAGCATTTT.

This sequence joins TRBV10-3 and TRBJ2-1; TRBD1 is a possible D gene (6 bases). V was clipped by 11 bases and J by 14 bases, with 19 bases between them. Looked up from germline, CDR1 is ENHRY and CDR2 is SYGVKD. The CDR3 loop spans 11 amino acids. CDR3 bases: TGTGCCCCACAAGCAGGGGTGTCGGAGTTCTTC. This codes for CAPQAGVSEFF.

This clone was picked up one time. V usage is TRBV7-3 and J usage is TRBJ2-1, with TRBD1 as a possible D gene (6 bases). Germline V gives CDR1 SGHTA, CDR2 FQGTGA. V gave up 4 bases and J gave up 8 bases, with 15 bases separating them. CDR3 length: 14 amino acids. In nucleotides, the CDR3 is TGTGCCAGCAGCTGGGGGACACGACCCGATGAGCAGTTCTTC. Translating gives CASSWGTRPDEQFF. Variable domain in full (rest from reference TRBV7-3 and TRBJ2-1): GAGVSQTPSNKVTEKGKYVELRCDPISGHTALYWYRQSLGQGPEFLIYFQGTGAADDSGLPNDRFFAVRPEGSVSTLKIQRTERGDSAVYLCASSWGTRPDEQFFGPGTRLTVL.

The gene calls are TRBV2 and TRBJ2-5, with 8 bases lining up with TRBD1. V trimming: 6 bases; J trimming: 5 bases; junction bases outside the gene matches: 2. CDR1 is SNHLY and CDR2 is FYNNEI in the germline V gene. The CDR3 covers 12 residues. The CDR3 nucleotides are TGTGCCAGCAGGAGACAGGGGGAGACCCAGTACTTC. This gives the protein CASRRQGETQYF.

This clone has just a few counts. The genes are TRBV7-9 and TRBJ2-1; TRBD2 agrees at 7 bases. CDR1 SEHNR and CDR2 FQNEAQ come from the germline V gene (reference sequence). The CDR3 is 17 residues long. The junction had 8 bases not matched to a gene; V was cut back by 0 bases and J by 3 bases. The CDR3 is CASSLARASGDYNEQFF. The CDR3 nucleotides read TGTGCCAGCAGCTTAGCTCGGGCTAGCGGAGACTACAATGAGCAGTTCTTC.

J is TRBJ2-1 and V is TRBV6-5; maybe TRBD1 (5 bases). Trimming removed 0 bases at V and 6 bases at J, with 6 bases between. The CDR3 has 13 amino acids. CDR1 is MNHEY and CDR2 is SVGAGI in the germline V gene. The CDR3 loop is CASSYSGANEQFF. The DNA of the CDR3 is TGTGCCAGCAGTTACTCTGGGGCCAATGAGCAGTTCTTC.

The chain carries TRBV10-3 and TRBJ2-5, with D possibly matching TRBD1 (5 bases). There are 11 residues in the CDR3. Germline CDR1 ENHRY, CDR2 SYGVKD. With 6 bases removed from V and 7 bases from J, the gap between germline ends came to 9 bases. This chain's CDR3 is CAIRGTGTQYF. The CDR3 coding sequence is TGTGCCATCAGGGGAACAGGGACCCAGTACTTC.

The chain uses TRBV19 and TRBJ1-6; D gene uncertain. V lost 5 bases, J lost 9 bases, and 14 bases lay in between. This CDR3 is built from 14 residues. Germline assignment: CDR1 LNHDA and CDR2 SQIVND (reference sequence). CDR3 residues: CASSEGISSSPLHF. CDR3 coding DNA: TGTGCCAGTAGTGAGGGCATCTCAAGTTCACCCCTCCACTTT.

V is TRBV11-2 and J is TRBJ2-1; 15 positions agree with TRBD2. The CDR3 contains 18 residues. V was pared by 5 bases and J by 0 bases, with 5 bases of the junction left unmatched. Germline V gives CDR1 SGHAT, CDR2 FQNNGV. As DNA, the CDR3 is TGTGCCAGCAGCCTTACGGGACTAGCGGGGGGCTCCTACAATGAGCAGTTCTTC. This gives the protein CASSLTGLAGGSYNEQFF.

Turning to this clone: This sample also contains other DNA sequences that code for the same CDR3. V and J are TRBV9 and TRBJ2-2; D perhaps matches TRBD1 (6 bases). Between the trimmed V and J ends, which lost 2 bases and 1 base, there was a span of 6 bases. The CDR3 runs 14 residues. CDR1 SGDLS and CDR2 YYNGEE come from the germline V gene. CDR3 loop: CASSVTGNTGELFF. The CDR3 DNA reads TGTGCCAGCAGCGTGACAGGGAACACCGGGGAGCTGTTTTTT.

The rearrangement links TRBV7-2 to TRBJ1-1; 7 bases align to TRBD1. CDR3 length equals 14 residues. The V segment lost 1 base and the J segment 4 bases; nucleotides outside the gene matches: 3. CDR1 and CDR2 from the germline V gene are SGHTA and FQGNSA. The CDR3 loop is CASSLEGTATEAFF. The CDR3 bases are TGTGCCAGCAGCTTAGAGGGGACAGCCACTGAAGCTTTCTTT.

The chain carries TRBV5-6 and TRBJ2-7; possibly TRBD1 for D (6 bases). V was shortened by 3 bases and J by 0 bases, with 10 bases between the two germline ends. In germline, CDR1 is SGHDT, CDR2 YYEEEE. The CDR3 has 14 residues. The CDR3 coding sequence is TGTGCCAGCAGCTCCACAGGGATCTCCTACGAGCAGTACTTC. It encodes CASSSTGISYEQYF. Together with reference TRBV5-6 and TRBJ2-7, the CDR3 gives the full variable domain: DAGVTQSPTHLIKTRGQQVTLRCSPKSGHDTVSWYQQALGQGPQFIFQYYEEEERQRGNFPDRFSGHQFPNYSSELNVNALLLGDSALYLCASSSTGISYEQYFGPGTRLTVT.

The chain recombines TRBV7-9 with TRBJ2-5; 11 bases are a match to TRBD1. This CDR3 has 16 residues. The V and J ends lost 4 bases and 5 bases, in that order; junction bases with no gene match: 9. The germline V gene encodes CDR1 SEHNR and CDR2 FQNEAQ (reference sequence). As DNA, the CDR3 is TGTGCCAGCAGCTACTATACCGGGACAGGGGGGGAGACCCAGTACTTC. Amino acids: CASSYYTGTGGETQYF.

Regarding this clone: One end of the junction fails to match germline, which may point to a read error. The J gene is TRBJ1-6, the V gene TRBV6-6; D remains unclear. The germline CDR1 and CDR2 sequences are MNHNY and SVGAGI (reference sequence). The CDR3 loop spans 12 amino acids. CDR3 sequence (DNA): TGTGCCAGCAGTTATACGAGGCAGGACTACTACTTT. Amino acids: CASSYTRQDYYF.

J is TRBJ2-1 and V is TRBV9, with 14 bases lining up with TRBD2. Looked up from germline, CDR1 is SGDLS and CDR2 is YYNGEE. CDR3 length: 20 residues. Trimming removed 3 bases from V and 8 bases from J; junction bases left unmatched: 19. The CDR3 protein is CASSAHPGQGTSGGGYEQFF. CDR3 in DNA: TGTGCCAGCAGCGCCCATCCGGGACAGGGGACTAGCGGGGGAGGCTATGAGCAGTTCTTC.

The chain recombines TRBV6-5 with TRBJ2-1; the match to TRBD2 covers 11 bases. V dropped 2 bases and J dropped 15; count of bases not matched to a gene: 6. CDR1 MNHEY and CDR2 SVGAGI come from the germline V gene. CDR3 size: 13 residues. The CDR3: CASSYTTSGRLFF. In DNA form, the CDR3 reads TGTGCCAGCAGTTACACTACTAGCGGGAGATTGTTCTTC.

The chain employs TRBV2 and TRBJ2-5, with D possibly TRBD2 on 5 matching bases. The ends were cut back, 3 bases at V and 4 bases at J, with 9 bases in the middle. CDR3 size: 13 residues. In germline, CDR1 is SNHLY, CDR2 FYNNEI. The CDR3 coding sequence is TGTGCCAGCAGTGAGAGAGGGAGAGAGACCCAGTACTTC. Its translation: CASSERGRETQYF.

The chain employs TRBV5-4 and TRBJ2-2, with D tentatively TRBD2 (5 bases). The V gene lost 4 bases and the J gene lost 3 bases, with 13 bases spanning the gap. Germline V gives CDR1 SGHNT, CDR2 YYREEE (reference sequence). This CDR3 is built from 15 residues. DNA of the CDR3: TGTGCCAGCAGCACAACCACGGGGTACACCGGGGAGCTGTTTTTT. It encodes CASSTTTGYTGELFF.